The clone carrying this T cell receptor (beta chain) was picked up a small number of times. Its antigen is not known. Quantitative 5'-RACE with molecular barcodes generated TCR beta libraries. TCRdb called the 5' RACE reads again in MiXCR, with one record for every CDR3 protein. Among under 850,000 distinct CDR3 sequences listed, about 20% were seen once. The sample comes from a study of CD8 T cells in ankylosing spondylitis. Points from the study as a whole: Reports say disease-linked clones showed up significantly more in matched ankylosing spondylitis synovial fluid. Seven to nine highly homologous variants formed a TCR beta motif that appeared characteristic of ankylosing spondylitis blood. Prior work had noted some motif variants in reactive arthritis blood and synovial fluid. Disease-linked clones were CD8+ and relatively rare in peripheral blood.

Sequencing input: blood, either unsorted or a sorted T cell fraction (not recorded which). This receptor was taken from a male donor with ankylosing spondylitis.

The CDR3 DNA sequence: TGCAGTGCTAGAGGACTAGCGGGGATTTACAATGAGCAGTTCTTC. Protein sequence: CSARGLAGIYNEQFF. The chain recombines TRBV20-1 with TRBJ2-1; 11 positions agree with TRBD2. The V and J ends lost 1 base and 4 bases, in that order; junction bases with no gene match: 3. The V gene's germline CDR1 is DFQATT and CDR2 SNEGSKA (reference sequence). The CDR3 is 15 residues long.